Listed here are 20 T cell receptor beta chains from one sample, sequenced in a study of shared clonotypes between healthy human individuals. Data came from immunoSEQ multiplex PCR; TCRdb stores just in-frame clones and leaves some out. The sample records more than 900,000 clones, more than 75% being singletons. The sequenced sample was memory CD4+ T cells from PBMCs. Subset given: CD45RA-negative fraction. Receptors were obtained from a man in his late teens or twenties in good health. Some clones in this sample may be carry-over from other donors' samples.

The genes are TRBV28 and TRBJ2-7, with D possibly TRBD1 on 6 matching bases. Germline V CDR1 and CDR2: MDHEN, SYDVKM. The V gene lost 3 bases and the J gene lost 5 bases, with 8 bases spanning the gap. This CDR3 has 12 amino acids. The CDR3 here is CASSFRGNEQYF. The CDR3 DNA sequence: TGTGCCAGCAGTTTTAGGGGGAACGAGCAGTACTTC.

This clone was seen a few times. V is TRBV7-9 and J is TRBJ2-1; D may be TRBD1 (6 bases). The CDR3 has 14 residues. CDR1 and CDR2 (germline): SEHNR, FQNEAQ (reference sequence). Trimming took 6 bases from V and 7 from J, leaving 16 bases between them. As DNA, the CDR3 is TGTGCCAGCAGGGACAGCACCTTAGGGAATGAGCAGTTCTTC. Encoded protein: CASRDSTLGNEQFF.

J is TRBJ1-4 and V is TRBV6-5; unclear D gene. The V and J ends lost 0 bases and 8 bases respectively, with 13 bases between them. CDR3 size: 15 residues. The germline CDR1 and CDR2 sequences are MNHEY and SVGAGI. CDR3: CASSYSISREEKLFF. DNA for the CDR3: TGTGCCAGCAGTTACTCGATCTCGAGGGAGGAAAAACTGTTTTTT.

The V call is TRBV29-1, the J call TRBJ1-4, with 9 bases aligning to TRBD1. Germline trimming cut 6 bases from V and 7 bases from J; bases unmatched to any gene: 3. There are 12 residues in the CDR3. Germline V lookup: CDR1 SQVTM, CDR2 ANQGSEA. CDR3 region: CSVGTGTEKLFF. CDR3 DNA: TGCAGCGTGGGGACAGGGACTGAAAAACTGTTTTTT.

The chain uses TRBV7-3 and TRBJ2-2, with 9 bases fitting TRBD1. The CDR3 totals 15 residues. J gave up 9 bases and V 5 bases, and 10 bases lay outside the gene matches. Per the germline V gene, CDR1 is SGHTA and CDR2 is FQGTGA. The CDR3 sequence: CASSPPGQGNRELFF. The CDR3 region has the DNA TGTGCCAGCAGCCCCCCGGGACAGGGTAACAGGGAGCTGTTTTTT.

Written as DNA, the CDR3 is TGTGCCAGCAGCCAAGATTCTAGGGGAGATACTGAAGCTTTCTTT. This sequence encodes CASSQDSRGDTEAFF. The chain couples TRBV4-2 to TRBJ1-1; a weak D match, TRBD1 (5 bases). This CDR3 is built from 15 residues. V shed 0 bases and J shed 5 bases, with 13 bases lying between them. Germline lookup yields CDR1 LGHNA and CDR2 YNFKEQ.

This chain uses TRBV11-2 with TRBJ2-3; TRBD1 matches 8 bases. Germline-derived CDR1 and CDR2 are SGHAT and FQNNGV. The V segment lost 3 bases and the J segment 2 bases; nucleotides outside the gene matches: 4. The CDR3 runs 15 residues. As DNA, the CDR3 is TGTGCCAGCAGCTTCGACAGGGGCCCCACAGATACGCAGTATTTT. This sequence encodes CASSFDRGPTDTQYF.

CDR3 protein: CASSWDRGPYEQYF. CDR3 sequence (DNA): TGTGCCAGCAGTTGGGACAGGGGACCCTACGAGCAGTACTTC. The chain couples TRBV28 to TRBJ2-7, with TRBD1 matching over 10 bases. CDR1 and CDR2 (germline): MDHEN, SYDVKM. The CDR3 sequence is 14 residues long. The ends lost 4 bases at V and 2 bases at J; junction bases unmatched: 2.

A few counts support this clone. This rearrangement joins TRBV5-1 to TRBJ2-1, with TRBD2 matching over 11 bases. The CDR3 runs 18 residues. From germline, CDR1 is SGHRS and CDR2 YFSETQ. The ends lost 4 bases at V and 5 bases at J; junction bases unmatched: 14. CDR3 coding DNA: TGCGCCAGCAGCCTCGCAGCCCTAGGACTAGCGGGCGACAATGAGCAGTTCTTC. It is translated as CASSLAALGLAGDNEQFF.

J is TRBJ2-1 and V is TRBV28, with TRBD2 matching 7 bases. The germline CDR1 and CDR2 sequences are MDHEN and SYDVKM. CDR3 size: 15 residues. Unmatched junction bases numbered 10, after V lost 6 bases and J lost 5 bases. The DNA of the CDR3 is TGTGCCAGCAGCCATTCGGGGGGATTGGACAATGAGCAGTTCTTC. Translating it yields CASSHSGGLDNEQFF. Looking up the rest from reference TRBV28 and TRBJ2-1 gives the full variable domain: DVKVTQSSRYLVKRTGEKVFLECVQDMDHENMFWYRQDPGLGLRLIYFSYDVKMKEKGDIPEGYSVSREKKERFSLILESASTNQTSMYLCASSHSGGLDNEQFFGPGTRLTVL.

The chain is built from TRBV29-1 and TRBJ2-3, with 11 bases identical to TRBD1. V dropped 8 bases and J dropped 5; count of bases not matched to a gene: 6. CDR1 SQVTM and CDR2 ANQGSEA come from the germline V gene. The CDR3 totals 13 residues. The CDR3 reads CSIGQGAVDTQYF. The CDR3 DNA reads TGCAGCATAGGACAGGGGGCAGTAGATACGCAGTATTTT.

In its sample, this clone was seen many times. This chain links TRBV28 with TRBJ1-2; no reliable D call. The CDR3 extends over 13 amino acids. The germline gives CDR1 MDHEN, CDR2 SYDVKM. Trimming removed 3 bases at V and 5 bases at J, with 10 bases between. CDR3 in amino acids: CASSFGRTYGYTF. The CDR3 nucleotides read TGTGCCAGCAGTTTTGGCAGGACGTATGGCTACACCTTC.

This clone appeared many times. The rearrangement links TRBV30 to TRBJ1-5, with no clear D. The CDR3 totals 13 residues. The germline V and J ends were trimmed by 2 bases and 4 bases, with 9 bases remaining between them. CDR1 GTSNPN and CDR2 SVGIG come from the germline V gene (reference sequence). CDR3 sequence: CAWSRTRNQPQHF. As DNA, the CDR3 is TGTGCCTGGAGTCGAACCAGAAATCAGCCCCAGCATTTT.

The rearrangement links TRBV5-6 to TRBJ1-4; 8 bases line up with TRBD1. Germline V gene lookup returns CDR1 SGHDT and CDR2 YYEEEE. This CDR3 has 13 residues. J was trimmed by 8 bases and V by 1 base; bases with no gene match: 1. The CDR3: CASSLHRGEKLFF. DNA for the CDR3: TGTGCCAGCAGCTTGCACAGGGGGGAAAAACTGTTTTTT. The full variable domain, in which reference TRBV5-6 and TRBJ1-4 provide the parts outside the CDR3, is DAGVTQSPTHLIKTRGQQVTLRCSPKSGHDTVSWYQQALGQGPQFIFQYYEEEERQRGNFPDRFSGHQFPNYSSELNVNALLLGDSALYLCASSLHRGEKLFFGSGTQLSVL.

The CDR3 is CASSVVGGTQYF. CDR3 coding DNA: TGTGCCAGCAGCGTAGTTGGAGGTACGCAGTATTTT. The V and J genes are TRBV9 and TRBJ2-3; possible D gene TRBD2, 5 bases. Trimming cost V 0 bases and J 8 bases, with 7 bases left between them. CDR1 is SGDLS, CDR2 YYNGEE, per germline. This CDR3 contains 12 residues. Combining the CDR3 with reference TRBV9 and TRBJ2-3 gives the whole variable domain DSGVTQTPKHLITATGQRVTLRCSPRSGDLSVYWYQQSLDQGLQFLIQYYNGEERAKGNILERFSAQQFPDLHSELNLSSLELGDSALYFCASSVVGGTQYFGPGTRLTVL.

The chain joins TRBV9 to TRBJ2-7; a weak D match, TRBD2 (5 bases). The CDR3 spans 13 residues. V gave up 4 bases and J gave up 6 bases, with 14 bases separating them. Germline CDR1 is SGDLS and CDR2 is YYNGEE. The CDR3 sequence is CASSPIGGREQYF. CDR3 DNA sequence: TGTGCCAGCAGCCCTATTGGAGGACGCGAGCAGTACTTC. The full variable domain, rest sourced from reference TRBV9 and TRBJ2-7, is DSGVTQTPKHLITATGQRVTLRCSPRSGDLSVYWYQQSLDQGLQFLIQYYNGEERAKGNILERFSAQQFPDLHSELNLSSLELGDSALYFCASSPIGGREQYFGPGTRLTVT.

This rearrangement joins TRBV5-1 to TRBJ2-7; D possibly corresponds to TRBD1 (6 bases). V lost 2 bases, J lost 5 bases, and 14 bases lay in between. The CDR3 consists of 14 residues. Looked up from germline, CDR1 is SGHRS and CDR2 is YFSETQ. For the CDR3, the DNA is TGCGCCAGCAGCTTCGCGATACAGGGCAACGAGCAGTACTTC. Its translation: CASSFAIQGNEQYF.

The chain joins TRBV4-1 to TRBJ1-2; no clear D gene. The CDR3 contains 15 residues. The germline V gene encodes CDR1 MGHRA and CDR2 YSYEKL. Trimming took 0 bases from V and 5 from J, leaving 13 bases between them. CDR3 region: CASSQDTASRYGYTF. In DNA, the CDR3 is TGCGCCAGCAGCCAAGATACAGCAAGCCGGTATGGCTACACCTTC.

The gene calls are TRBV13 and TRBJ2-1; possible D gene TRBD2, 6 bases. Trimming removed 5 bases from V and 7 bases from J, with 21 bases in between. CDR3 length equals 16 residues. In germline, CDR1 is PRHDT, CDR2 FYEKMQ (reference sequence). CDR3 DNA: TGTGCCAGCAGCCGCCTCCGCGGCGGGGAAAAAAATGAGCAGTTCTTC. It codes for CASSRLRGGEKNEQFF.

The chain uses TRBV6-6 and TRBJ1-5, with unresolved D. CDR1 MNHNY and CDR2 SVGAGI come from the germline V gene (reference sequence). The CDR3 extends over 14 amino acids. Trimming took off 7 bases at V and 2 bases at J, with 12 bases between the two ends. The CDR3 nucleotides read TGTGCCAGCACGGGCGGGATTGGCAATCAGCCCCAGCATTTT. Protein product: CASTGGIGNQPQHF.